This is a list of T cell receptor beta chains from one sample in a study of blood T cells in healthy people across ages. TCRdb used MiXCR to reprocess the 5' RACE reads, holding one entry per CDR3 protein. The sample holds about 730,000 distinct CDR3 sequences; about 42% are singletons and the top ten take 20%. Sequencing was done on a sample of blood. Every receptor here comes from a woman between 55 and 75 years old in good health. Each CDR3 is given with its conserved first and last residue. A D gene is named only where the DNA matches it firmly. Size tells how often a clone was seen (once, few, many) or the class of an expanded clone, and some rows leave it out.

TRBD1	TRBJ2-1	TRBV29-1	NA	CSVETQGAGEQFF
NA	TRBJ1-2	TRBV20-1	few	CSASGAQGEYGYTF
TRBD1	TRBJ2-7	TRBV29-1	many	CSVEDPAQGVFPYEQYF
TRBD2	TRBJ2-2	TRBV20-1	NA	CSSSGGGFGELFF
NA	TRBJ1-1	TRBV6-2/TRBV6-3	NA	CASTLDTWNTEAFF
NA	TRBJ1-6	TRBV10-2	NA	CASSESRPLHF
TRBD1	TRBJ2-6	TRBV12-3/TRBV12-4	few	CASRRDRERPGANVLTF
NA	TRBJ2-3	TRBV20-1	few	CSARDQGQGTDTQYF
NA	NA	TRBV5-1	NA	CANSVVPSQETQYF
NA	TRBJ1-6	TRBV20-1	NA	CSARDRAVTGYNSPLHF
NA	TRBJ2-1	TRBV12-5	once	CASGSARSGAHEQFF
TRBD2	TRBJ2-5	TRBV6-2/TRBV6-3	NA	CASSTSGAKIQETQYF
NA	TRBJ1-2	TRBV6-1	many	CASSEGRGDGYTF
NA	NA	TRBV7-2	NA	CASSLLREETQYF
NA	TRBJ1-4	TRBV27	many	CASSFGQSTNEKLFF
TRBD2	TRBJ2-5	TRBV2	NA	CASKGLVNQETQYF
TRBD1	TRBJ2-1	TRBV2	many	CASTPGQGFVGEQFF
TRBD2	TRBJ2-3	TRBV12-3/TRBV12-4	NA	CASSSTSGGGTDTQYF
NA	TRBJ2-3	TRBV20-1	NA	CSANPRQPSTDTQYF
TRBD1	TRBJ2-5	TRBV27	NA	CASKRQGVKETQYF
NA	TRBJ1-1	TRBV20-1	NA	CSATVTVMNTEAFF
NA	TRBJ1-2	TRBV28	NA	CASTGAVSYGYTF
TRBD2	TRBJ2-1	TRBV11-2	NA	CASSPRETSRNNEQFF
TRBD2	TRBJ2-5	TRBV28	few	CASSFGTGGAETQYF
TRBD2	TRBJ2-1	TRBV7-2	many	CASSLPPSGYYNEQFF
NA	TRBJ2-3	TRBV10-3	NA	CAIKGEADTQYF
TRBD1	TRBJ1-2	TRBV5-5	few	CASSLKAGGDYGYTF
TRBD2	TRBJ2-3	TRBV20-1	few	CSAGTPSGGASGNGDTQYF
NA	TRBJ1-1	TRBV7-9	NA	CASSSVSMNTEAFF
TRBD2	TRBJ2-1	TRBV12-3/TRBV12-4	NA	CASSRGLATTYNEQFF
NA	TRBJ2-2	TRBV6-2/TRBV6-3	once	CASSYNLQRTSLWTDGELFF
NA	TRBJ1-1	TRBV7-2	NA	CASSLGATASLVAFF
TRBD2	TRBJ2-3	TRBV29-1	many	CSVDSGRVTDTQYF
TRBD1	TRBJ1-1	TRBV4-2	NA	CASSQAQGQGPAEAFF
TRBD1	TRBJ1-1	TRBV18	NA	CASSPDSRTGDAFF
NA	TRBJ2-2	TRBV27	few	CASSSGTVNTGELFF
TRBD2	TRBJ2-3	TRBV7-8	NA	CASSSFTGTSGSADTQYF
TRBD1	TRBJ1-5	TRBV20-1	NA	CSANGQGSNQPQHF
NA	TRBJ2-1	TRBV7-9	many	CASSLAGAANEQFF
NA	TRBJ2-1	TRBV7-7	NA	CASSLTPSPNRDEQFF
TRBD1	TRBJ2-3	TRBV9	NA	CASSVGGQGADTQYF
NA	NA	TRBV20-1	NA	CSPFNGLRAYEQYF
NA	TRBJ2-7	TRBV5-1	NA	CASNPGIGISYEQYF
NA	TRBJ1-2	TRBV5-1	NA	CASSLGRGLADGYTF
TRBD2	TRBJ2-7	TRBV29-1	many	CSVEQASGTYEQYF
TRBD1	TRBJ1-2	TRBV28	few	CASSLFLRDRGGYTF
TRBD2	TRBJ2-5	TRBV5-1	few	CASSLKPGGQETQYF
TRBD2	TRBJ2-1	TRBV7-8	NA	CASSLARGSIHEQFF
NA	TRBJ2-4	TRBV18	NA	CASSPPETGLTKNIQYF
NA	NA	TRBV5-1	NA	CASSLAPIHEQYF
NA	TRBJ2-7	TRBV14	few	CASSQVEQYF
NA	TRBJ2-1	TRBV27	NA	CASSPWEKEETQFF
NA	TRBJ2-3	TRBV29-1	once	CSVLGRESTDTQYF
NA	TRBJ2-7	TRBV4-3	few	CASSPHVGAYEQYF
NA	TRBJ2-7	TRBV21-1	NA	CASKNRLFGAYEQYF